This T cell receptor beta chain was observed in a study of T-cell reconstitution after alpha-beta-depleted transplantation in children. General study points: Reportedly, roughly two months post-transplant, alpha-beta T cells arose from several hundred expanded graft clones. From newly produced T cells came most of the T-cell counts and diversity one year after transplant.

Unique molecular identifiers were used to barcode this TCRbeta library. In TCRdb, the PCR reads were re-called with MiXCR into one record per CDR3 protein. There are about 470,000 distinct CDR3 sequences in the sample; around 46% occur only once, and 25% to 30% lies in the top ten. The CDR3 runs 13 residues. V lost 0 bases and J 8 bases, leaving 8 bases between the germline ends. Germline V gene lookup returns CDR1 SGHVS and CDR2 FNYEAQ. In the case of this clonotype: Its antigen is still unknown.

The clonotype comes from a girl under 10 years old with aplastic anemia, due to receive a stem cell transplant. The sequencing used PBMCs, collected before TCRalphabeta/CD19-depleted stem cell transplant. This chain links TRBV7-6 with TRBJ2-4; D perhaps matches TRBD1 (5 bases). CDR3 amino acids: CASSLALGDIQYF. In nucleotides, the CDR3 is TGTGCCAGCAGCTTAGCGTTAGGGGACATTCAGTACTTC.